Detailed here is one T cell receptor beta chain. These data are taken from a study of cytomegalovirus exposure and HLA in healthy donors. The germline gives CDR1 SGHNT, CDR2 YENEEA. V lost 4 bases, J lost 1 base, and 10 bases lay in between. The CDR3 covers 14 residues. Measured with immunoSEQ multiplex PCR; TCRdb has only the in-frame clones, and not every one. This table holds about 150,000 clones, about 86% found once. The donors were part of the validation cohort of roughly 110 subjects. That cohort was separate from the first cohort, which comprised 666 subjects. Sequencing input: PBMCs. The V and J genes are TRBV11-3 and TRBJ1-1; a possible D gene is TRBD1 (5 bases). This receptor was obtained from a human donor in good health. This CDR3 is CASSSGDPNTEAFF. The CDR3 bases are TGTGCCAGCAGCTCGGGGGACCCGAACACTGAAGCTTTCTTT. The full variable domain, rest sourced from reference TRBV11-3 and TRBJ1-1, is EAGVVQSPRYKIIEKKQPVAFWCNPISGHNTLYWYLQNLGQGPELLIRYENEEAVDDSQLPKDRFSAERLKGVDSTLKIQPAELGDSAVYLCASSSGDPNTEAFFGQGTRLTVV.